The 27 T cell receptor beta chains below come from one sample, sequenced in a study of CD8+ T cells in alopecia areata. Treatment: oral pan-JAK inhibitor, 5-10 mg twice daily. Extracted RNA was reverse transcribed, and the resulting cDNA served as sequencing template. Measured with immunoSEQ multiplex PCR; TCRdb has only the in-frame clones, and not every one. The table has about 76,000 clones, 25% to 30% seen once; the top ten hold 14% to 15%. Sequenced here: CD8+ T cells sorted from blood, sampled at week 4, from a patient treated with tofacitinib. These receptors were taken from a human donor with alopecia areata.

The chain employs TRBV19 and TRBJ2-7; 8 positions agree with TRBD1. V was pared by 6 bases and J by 0 bases, with 4 bases of the junction left unmatched. The length of the CDR3 is 14 residues. Germline-derived CDR1 and CDR2 are LNHDA and SQIVND (reference sequence). The CDR3 spells CASSPGGDSYEQYF. In DNA, the CDR3 is TGTGCCAGTAGCCCAGGGGGCGACTCCTACGAGCAGTACTTC.

This clone was detected only a few times. The chain is built from TRBV9 and TRBJ2-6; D is possibly TRBD2 (6 bases). This CDR3 spans 17 amino acids. The germline gives CDR1 SGDLS, CDR2 YYNGEE. The ends were cut back, 2 bases at V and 2 bases at J, with 14 bases in the middle. CDR3 protein: CASSVRRVGTGANVLTF. CDR3 sequence (DNA): TGTGCCAGCAGCGTCAGGAGGGTTGGAACTGGGGCCAACGTCCTGACTTTC.

This chain joins TRBV29-1 and TRBJ1-1; D is ambiguous. The CDR3 sequence is 11 residues long. Germline V lookup: CDR1 SQVTM, CDR2 ANQGSEA. Trimming took off 7 bases at V and 3 bases at J, with 9 bases between the two ends. CDR3 protein: CSAPRDTEAFF. The CDR3 bases are TGCAGCGCTCCTCGGGACACTGAAGCTTTCTTT. Based on the CDR3 plus reference TRBV29-1 and TRBJ1-1, the full variable domain is SAVISQKPSRDICQRGTSLTIQCQVDSQVTMMFWYRQQPGQSLTLIATANQGSEATYESGFVIDKFPISRPNLTFSTLTVSNMSPEDSSIYLCSAPRDTEAFFGQGTRLTVV.

The J gene is TRBJ2-5, the V gene TRBV29-1; 10 bases fit TRBD2. The CDR3 runs to 16 residues. Germline CDR1 is SQVTM and CDR2 is ANQGSEA. The J segment lost 3 bases and the V segment lost 1 base, leaving 8 bases of the junction unmatched. CDR3 nucleotide sequence: TGCAGCGTTGAAGGTCTAGCGGGAGTTGGGGAAGAGACCCAGTACTTC. It encodes CSVEGLAGVGEETQYF.

The table lists this clone with a few counts. This chain connects TRBV29-1 to TRBJ2-3; D perhaps matches TRBD2 (6 bases). CDR3 size: 14 residues. Trimming removed 5 bases from V and 5 bases from J, with 17 bases in between. In germline, CDR1 is SQVTM, CDR2 ANQGSEA. The CDR3 coding sequence is TGCAGCGTTATTTGGACTGGAGCGGGAGATACGCAGTATTTT. It codes for CSVIWTGAGDTQYF.

The table lists this clone with a few counts. Here the CDR3 DNA reads TGCAGCGTCGCGACAGGGGGAGAGACCCAGTACTTC. Its translation is CSVATGGETQYF. The chain uses TRBV29-1 and TRBJ2-5, with 9 positions matching TRBD1. Trimming cost V 6 bases and J 4 bases; bases outside gene matches: 3. Germline V CDR1 and CDR2: SQVTM, ANQGSEA. This CDR3 contains 12 residues.

CDR3 coding DNA: TGTGCCAGTAGTCTAGCGGGAACGACTGGAGAGCAGTACTTC. It encodes CASSLAGTTGEQYF. The chain joins TRBV19 to TRBJ2-7; 9 nucleotides agree with TRBD2. V dropped 5 bases and J dropped 7; count of bases not matched to a gene: 9. The CDR3 is 14 amino acids. Per the germline V gene, CDR1 is LNHDA and CDR2 is SQIVND (reference sequence).

This clone was picked up a small number of times. The V gene is TRBV29-1, the J gene TRBJ2-1; unclear D gene. The ends were cut back, 7 bases at V and 5 bases at J, with 9 bases in the middle. The CDR3 is 11 amino acids. The germline CDR1 and CDR2 sequences are SQVTM and ANQGSEA. The CDR3: CSALADNEQFF. CDR3 coding DNA: TGCAGCGCTCTGGCCGACAATGAGCAGTTCTTC.

The sample holds a few counts of this clone. This sequence joins TRBV19 and TRBJ2-1; weak D call: TRBD1 (5 bases). The V end was cut by 9 bases, the J end by 12 bases, with 15 bases between. The CDR3 runs to 11 residues. Germline CDR1 is LNHDA and CDR2 is SQIVND (reference sequence). CDR3 sequence: CASTNPTGQFF. Written as DNA, the CDR3 is TGTGCCAGCACGAACCCCACAGGGCAGTTCTTC.

On this clone: Other DNA variants within this sample encode the same CDR3. The chain is built from TRBV29-1 and TRBJ2-2; tentatively, D is TRBD2 (5 bases). V was cut by 6 bases and J by 4 bases, with 9 bases left in between. CDR1 is SQVTM, CDR2 ANQGSEA, per germline. The CDR3 covers 12 residues. The CDR3 loop reads CSVLGGTGELFF. In nucleotides, the CDR3 is TGCAGCGTCCTAGGAGGCACCGGGGAGCTGTTTTTT.

This clone was observed once. The rearrangement uses TRBV7-6 and TRBJ2-3; D remains ambiguous. Germline V gene lookup returns CDR1 SGHVS and CDR2 FNYEAQ. This CDR3 has 14 amino acids. V was clipped by 1 base and J by 3 bases, with 8 bases between them. CDR3 sequence (DNA): TGTGCCAGCAGCTTAGGCCCTACTACAGATACGCAGTATTTT. Amino acid sequence: CASSLGPTTDTQYF. The full variable domain, completed using reference TRBV7-6 and TRBJ2-3, is GAGVSQSPRYKVTKRGQDVALRCDPISGHVSLYWYRQALGQGPEFLTYFNYEAQQDKSGLPNDRFSAERPEGSISTLTIQRTEQRDSAMYRCASSLGPTTDTQYFGPGTRLTVL.

Notes on this clone: The sample has other DNA sequences that encode this CDR3 too. The genes are TRBV4-1 and TRBJ1-2; unclear D gene. The ends were cut back, 1 base at V and 4 bases at J, with 7 bases in the middle. The germline CDR1 and CDR2 sequences are MGHRA and YSYEKL. This CDR3 is built from 13 residues. The CDR3 DNA sequence: TGCGCCAGCAGCCAAGGGGCTGTCTATGGCTACACCTTC. This encodes CASSQGAVYGYTF.

The chain uses TRBV27 and TRBJ2-7; D perhaps matches TRBD2 (6 bases). V was trimmed by 6 bases and J by 0 bases, leaving 21 bases between them. Germline CDR1 reads MNHEY; CDR2 reads SMNVEV (reference sequence). The CDR3 covers 17 residues. The CDR3 region is CASSRDYPGLGSYEQYF. The CDR3 DNA reads TGTGCCAGCAGCCGCGATTATCCGGGACTTGGCTCCTACGAGCAGTACTTC.

This clone has a handful of counts. This chain connects TRBV14 to TRBJ2-5; TRBD1 agrees at 7 bases. Germline V lookup: CDR1 SGHDN, CDR2 FVKESK. There are 12 residues in the CDR3. J gave up 13 bases and V 1 base, and 6 bases lay outside the gene matches. The CDR3 region is CASSQVQDRRYF. The CDR3 coding sequence is TGTGCCAGCAGCCAAGTTCAGGACAGGCGGTACTTC.

The V and J genes are TRBV29-1 and TRBJ2-7; D unresolved. CDR1 SQVTM and CDR2 ANQGSEA come from the germline V gene. The CDR3 is made up of 12 amino acids. Between the trimmed V and J ends, which lost 0 bases and 3 bases, there was a span of 6 bases. The CDR3, as DNA: TGCAGCGTTGAAGATTACAACTACGAGCAGTACTTC. The encoded protein is CSVEDYNYEQYF.

The genes are TRBV7-2 and TRBJ2-5; perhaps D is TRBD1 or TRBD2 (5 bases each). The CDR3 has 16 amino acids. The V gene lost 2 bases and the J gene lost 2 bases, with 15 bases spanning the gap. Germline CDR1 and CDR2: SGHTA and FQGNSA. The CDR3 here is CASSLSGRREQETQYF. Written as DNA, the CDR3 is TGTGCCAGCAGCTTATCGGGGCGAAGGGAACAAGAGACCCAGTACTTC.

The chain recombines TRBV29-1 with TRBJ1-2; possible D gene TRBD1, 5 bases. CDR1 is SQVTM, CDR2 ANQGSEA, per germline. The CDR3 covers 13 residues. V was shortened by 3 bases and J by 4 bases, with 12 bases between the two germline ends. In nucleotides, the CDR3 is TGCAGCGTTGATATGGAGGGGACCTATGGCTACACCTTC. This gives the protein CSVDMEGTYGYTF.

This clone has a handful of counts. The J gene is TRBJ2-5, the V gene TRBV7-8; 7 positions agree with TRBD1. The ends lost 1 base at V and 1 base at J; junction bases unmatched: 3. The CDR3 length is 15 residues. Germline assignment: CDR1 SGHVS and CDR2 FQNEAQ. In DNA form, the CDR3 reads TGTGCCAGCAGCTTAGGGACAGGAATCCAAGAGACCCAGTACTTC. Its translation is CASSLGTGIQETQYF.

The gene calls are TRBV29-1 and TRBJ2-2; D is possibly TRBD2 (6 bases). This CDR3 spans 13 amino acids. Looked up from germline, CDR1 is SQVTM and CDR2 is ANQGSEA. Trimming pared 4 bases from V and 6 bases from J, leaving 12 bases between. The CDR3 DNA reads TGCAGCGTTGTGGCTAGCGATTCCGGGGAGCTGTTTTTT. Protein sequence: CSVVASDSGELFF.

The chain recombines TRBV7-2 with TRBJ2-1; no clear D gene. The CDR3 has 15 residues. The V and J ends lost 0 bases and 8 bases respectively, with 14 bases between them. Germline V gene data show CDR1 as SGHTA and CDR2 as FQGNSA. As DNA, the CDR3 is TGTGCCAGCAGCTTAGCGCTAATAACCGGACATGAGCAGTTCTTC. Residues: CASSLALITGHEQFF.

This sequence joins TRBV6-5 and TRBJ1-5; D uncertain. Germline V CDR1 and CDR2: MNHEY, SVGAGI. V was shortened by 0 bases and J by 5 bases, with 8 bases between the two germline ends. This CDR3 has 14 residues. CDR3 sequence reads: CASSYSSGDQPQHF. The CDR3 DNA follows: TGTGCCAGCAGTTACTCGTCGGGAGATCAGCCCCAGCATTTT.

This clone was recorded a few times. The CDR3 reads CASSYLSGRNTGELFF. The CDR3 DNA is TGTGCCAGCAGTTACCTTAGCGGGAGGAACACCGGGGAGCTGTTTTTT. The rearrangement links TRBV6-5 to TRBJ2-2; 9 positions match TRBD2. After removal of 2 bases from V and 1 base from J, the junction contained 2 bases not matched to a gene. The CDR3 is made up of 16 amino acids. The germline V gene has CDR1 MNHEY and CDR2 SVGAGI.

This clone was counted a few times. This sequence joins TRBV4-3 and TRBJ2-2; D remains ambiguous. Germline CDR1 is LGHNA and CDR2 is YSLEER. The CDR3 runs 11 residues. Trimming pared 5 bases from V and 6 bases from J, leaving 4 bases between. The CDR3 spells CASSDPGELFF. CDR3 in DNA: TGCGCCAGCAGCGACCCCGGGGAGCTGTTTTTT.

The chain couples TRBV29-1 to TRBJ2-6; D is possibly TRBD2 (6 bases). V was shortened by 5 bases and J by 1 base, with 15 bases between the two germline ends. Germline V CDR1 and CDR2: SQVTM, ANQGSEA. The CDR3 is 16 amino acids. CDR3: CSVYAGSRSGANVLTF. CDR3 coding DNA: TGCAGCGTTTACGCGGGATCTCGGTCTGGGGCCAACGTCCTGACTTTC.

This clone has at least ten counts. This CDR3 is CASSWADGAYEQYF. The CDR3 DNA reads as TGCGCCAGCAGCTGGGCGGACGGCGCCTACGAGCAGTACTTC. The rearrangement joins TRBV5-1 to TRBJ2-7; D is unclear. The CDR3 extends over 14 amino acids. Trimming removed 3 bases at V and 2 bases at J, with 12 bases between. Germline CDR1 SGHRS, CDR2 YFSETQ.

The sample holds one count of this clone. V usage is TRBV4-2 and J usage is TRBJ2-5; D possibly uses TRBD1 or TRBD2 (5 bases each). The CDR3 is 17 residues long. CDR1 is LGHNA and CDR2 is YNFKEQ in the germline V gene. V dropped 6 bases and J dropped 5 bases, with 25 bases sitting between them. The CDR3 reads CASSLTLPGPRVETQYF. The CDR3 DNA sequence: TGTGCCAGCAGTCTTACACTTCCGGGACCCCGGGTTGAGACCCAGTACTTC.

The genes are TRBV7-6 and TRBJ1-4; D is unclear. V was clipped by 1 base and J by 11 bases, with 11 bases between them. Germline V gene sequence: CDR1 SGHVS, CDR2 FNYEAQ. The CDR3 is 13 residues long. CDR3 amino acids: CASSLEKGEKLFF. The CDR3 DNA follows: TGTGCCAGCAGCTTAGAGAAAGGCGAGAAACTGTTTTTT.